Listed below are T cell receptor beta chains from one sample, sequenced in a study of patients and donors after allogeneic stem cell transplantation. TCRdb re-analysed the RT-PCR reads in MiXCR, keeping a single row per CDR3 protein. The sample consists of about 960,000 distinct CDR3 sequences, more than 15% of them appearing once. What was sequenced was blood, either unsorted or a sorted T cell fraction (not recorded which). Receptor source: a human donor who was either an allogeneic HSCT recipient or a stem cell or donor lymphocyte infusion donor (not recorded which). It is not recorded whose cells these are; they may come from a transplant donor. Both conserved end residues are part of each CDR3. The D gene is left open where the match is weak. Only some rows state a clone size, as once, few, many or a class for expanded clones.

V	size	J	D	DNA	CDR3
TRBV20-1	-	TRBJ2-5	TRBD2	TGCAGTGCCTTAGCGGGGGCCCAGGGGGAGACCCAGTACTTC	CSALAGAQGETQYF
TRBV6-1	-	TRBJ2-2	TRBD1	TGTGCCAGCTTCCAGACAGGGGCGAACACCGGGGAGCTGTTTTTT	CASFQTGANTGELFF
TRBV6-2/TRBV6-3	few	TRBJ2-7	-	TGTGCCAGCAGTTACTCGGTGGTTACCTACGAGCAGTACTTC	CASSYSVVTYEQYF
TRBV12-3/TRBV12-4	many	TRBJ1-5	-	TGTGCCAGCTTTTGGGGGCTCAATCAGCCCCAGCATTTT	CASFWGLNQPQHF
TRBV4-2	-	TRBJ1-3	-	TGTGCCAGCAGCCAAGATCGGCTCGGGGCCGGAAACACCATATATTTT	CASSQDRLGAGNTIYF
TRBV12-3/TRBV12-4	few	TRBJ1-6	-	TGTGCCAGCAGTGCCCAGGGTCTTTGGAATTCACCCCTCCACTTT	CASSAQGLWNSPLHF
TRBV5-1	-	TRBJ2-4	-	TGCGCCAGCAGCTTGGAGGGGGTCCAAAACATTCAGTACTTC	CASSLEGVQNIQYF
TRBV10-3	-	TRBJ1-4	-	TGTGCCATCAGTGAGTCGATCCCGGACCTGGGAAAACTGTTTTTT	CAISESIPDLGKLFF
TRBV12-3/TRBV12-4	few	TRBJ1-5	-	TGTGCCAGCAGTCCACAGGGAATCAATCAGCCCCAGCATTTT	CASSPQGINQPQHF
TRBV4-2	-	TRBJ1-1	-	TGTGCCAGCAGCCAAGCAGTTTCCCAGGGAAGTAATACTGAAGCTTTCTTT	CASSQAVSQGSNTEAFF
TRBV20-1	many	TRBJ2-3	-	TGCAGTGCTCCCGAGAGGGCAGATACGCAGTATTTT	CSAPERADTQYF
TRBV9	few	TRBJ1-3	-	TGTGCCAGCAGCGTCAGGGTGTTGGACACCATATATTTT	CASSVRVLDTIYF
TRBV29-1	-	TRBJ2-1	TRBD2	TGCAGCGTTGTTTGGACTAGCGGGAGTTGGGGGCAGTTCTTC	CSVVWTSGSWGQFF
TRBV20-1	-	TRBJ2-7	-	TGCAGTGCCCCCAACGGTGGGATCTCCTACGAGCAGTACTTC	CSAPNGGISYEQYF
TRBV10-2	-	TRBJ2-7	-	TGCGCCAGCAGTGAGTCAGGAACCTACGAGCAGTACTTC	CASSESGTYEQYF
TRBV20-1	few	TRBJ2-1	-	TGCAGTGCCTTGGGCTCCTACAATGAGCAGTTCTTC	CSALGSYNEQFF
TRBV19	few	TRBJ1-1	-	TGTGCCAGTAGTTGGCAGAGTGAAGCTTTCTTT	CASSWQSEAFF
TRBV4-2	few	TRBJ2-1	TRBD2	TGTGCCAGCAGCCAACAAAAACTCTATGACGGGACTAGCGGGATTAATGAGCAGTTCTTC	CASSQQKLYDGTSGINEQFF
TRBV15	once	TRBJ1-5	-	TGTGCCACCAGCAGTGAGGACGGCAATCAGCCCCAGCATTTT	CATSSEDGNQPQHF
TRBV20-1	many	TRBJ2-3	-	TGCAGTGCTAGGGCCCCCCAGGCAGATACGCAGTATTTT	CSARAPQADTQYF
TRBV20-1	-	TRBJ1-5	TRBD1	TGCAGTGCTAGAGATCACGGAGGGACAGGGCAGCCCCAGCATTTT	CSARDHGGTGQPQHF
TRBV9	few	TRBJ2-5	-	TGTGCCAGCAGCGTAGATGAGGCCCTAGTATGGGAGACCCAGTACTTC	CASSVDEALVWETQYF
TRBV6-1	-	TRBJ1-2	TRBD1	TGTGCCAGCAGACCCTTAAAAAGACAGGGGTATGCCTATGGCTACACCTTC	CASRPLKRQGYAYGYTF
TRBV6-1	-	TRBJ1-2	-	TGTGCCAGCAGTGAAGAGGGGAGTTTTCGATATGGCTACACCTTC	CASSEEGSFRYGYTF
TRBV6-1	-	TRBJ2-5	-	TGTGCCAGCAGTACCGGGACGGAACAAGAGACCCAGTACTTC	CASSTGTEQETQYF
TRBV19	-	TRBJ1-2	-	TGTGCCAGTAGTATAGTATCGGGGCCTAATGGCTACACCTTC	CASSIVSGPNGYTF
TRBV4-1	-	TRBJ2-2	-	TGCGCCAGCAGCCAATTGGGGGCGAACACCGGGGAGCTGTTTTTT	CASSQLGANTGELFF
TRBV12-3/TRBV12-4	-	TRBJ1-2	TRBD1	TGTGCCAGCAGTTTAGGACAGGGCAGCTACACCTTC	CASSLGQGSYTF
TRBV27	-	TRBJ2-1	TRBD1	TGTGCCAGCAAGCCGGGACAGAACTACAATGAGCAGTTCTTC	CASKPGQNYNEQFF
TRBV5-1	-	TRBJ1-1	TRBD1	TGCGCCAGCAGCTTGGGTAGGGGGCGCGACACTGAAGCTTTCTTT	CASSLGRGRDTEAFF
TRBV10-3	few	TRBJ1-1	-	TGTGCCATCAGGAGGGGGGGGGAGGGCACTGAAGCTTTCTTT	CAIRRGGEGTEAFF
TRBV20-1	-	TRBJ2-3	TRBD2	TGCAGTGCTAGAGGAGGGACTAGCTTGGGTACGCAGTATTTT	CSARGGTSLGTQYF
TRBV29-1	few	TRBJ2-7	-	TGCAGCGTTGCCGCGATCTCCTACGAGCAGTACTTC	CSVAAISYEQYF
TRBV4-1	few	TRBJ2-3	-	TGCGCCAGCAGCCAAGCGAGGGCAGGGGTAGATACGCAGTATTTT	CASSQARAGVDTQYF